The 23 T cell receptor beta chains reported below all come from one sample, sequenced in a study of shared clonotypes between healthy human individuals. Some clones are missing from TCRdb's copy, which holds only in-frame ones; the method was immunoSEQ multiplex PCR. The data contain approximately 530,000 clones, about 96% of them singletons. Sequenced: naive CD4+ T cells sorted from blood. Subset of the sample: CD45RA+ positively selected. The receptor source for this set is a young woman in good health.

V and J are TRBV7-9 and TRBJ2-3, with TRBD1 as a possible D gene (6 bases). Between the trimmed V and J ends, which lost 2 bases and 6 bases, there was a span of 9 bases. In germline, CDR1 is SEHNR, CDR2 FQNEAQ (reference sequence). The CDR3 contains 13 residues. The CDR3 here is CASSLIQGDTQYF. CDR3 DNA: TGTGCCAGCAGCTTAATTCAGGGGGATACGCAGTATTTT.

As DNA, the CDR3 is TGTGCCAGCAGCTCGGGACTAGCGGGAGAACGACCCTACGAGCAGTACTTC. Translated, it gives CASSSGLAGERPYEQYF. The chain employs TRBV7-8 and TRBJ2-7; 14 bases map to TRBD2. The V and J ends lost 4 bases and 2 bases, in that order; junction bases with no gene match: 7. This CDR3 comprises 17 residues. From germline, CDR1 is SGHVS and CDR2 FQNEAQ.

V is TRBV5-1 and J is TRBJ1-1; a weak D match, TRBD1 (5 bases). This CDR3 is built from 15 residues. CDR1 SGHRS and CDR2 YFSETQ come from the germline V gene. Trimming stripped 2 bases from V and 1 base from J, with 12 bases between. The CDR3 bases are TGCGCCAGCAGCTTAGAGGGGTGGGGGAACACTGAAGCTTTCTTT. It codes for CASSLEGWGNTEAFF.

The J gene is TRBJ2-3, the V gene TRBV19, with 8 bases lining up with TRBD1. Germline CDR1 reads LNHDA; CDR2 reads SQIVND (reference sequence). This CDR3 is built from 15 residues. J gave up 4 bases and V 3 bases, and 6 bases lay outside the gene matches. CDR3 loop: CASSIPTGEADTQYF. The CDR3 DNA reads TGTGCCAGTAGTATCCCGACAGGGGAGGCAGATACGCAGTATTTT.

This chain uses TRBV27 with TRBJ1-2; no definite D call. Trimming removed 9 bases from V and 0 bases from J, with 11 bases in between. CDR3 size: 13 residues. Germline-derived CDR1 and CDR2 are MNHEY and SMNVEV (reference sequence). For the CDR3, the DNA is TGTGCCAGTACGACGGGAGCTAACTATGGCTACACCTTC. The encoded protein is CASTTGANYGYTF.

The V and J genes are TRBV10-3 and TRBJ1-5; maybe TRBD1 (5 bases). This CDR3 has 13 residues. Germline V lookup: CDR1 ENHRY, CDR2 SYGVKD. V was pared by 10 bases and J by 3 bases, with 13 bases between. CDR3 nucleotides: TGTGCCAGTGGGACGGGAAACAATCAGCCCCAGCATTTT. Its translation is CASGTGNNQPQHF.

This sequence joins TRBV28 and TRBJ1-1; no clear D gene. CDR1 is MDHEN, CDR2 SYDVKM, per germline. The germline V and J ends were trimmed by 6 bases and 0 bases, with 11 bases remaining between them. The CDR3 sequence is 14 residues long. This CDR3 reads CASSTNLMNTEAFF. The CDR3 region has the DNA TGTGCCAGCAGCACAAACCTTATGAACACTGAAGCTTTCTTT.

The V call is TRBV30, the J call TRBJ2-1; D is unclear. This CDR3 contains 16 residues. V was clipped by 4 bases and J by 5 bases, with 21 bases between them. Germline loops: CDR1 GTSNPN, CDR2 SVGIG (reference sequence). The CDR3 DNA follows: TGTGCCTGGACCAAAAAGTTGGCGACTCCGAACAATGAGCAGTTCTTC. It translates to CAWTKKLATPNNEQFF.

The V gene is TRBV10-3, the J gene TRBJ2-7; 10 bases fit TRBD1. From germline, CDR1 is ENHRY and CDR2 SYGVKD. V was clipped by 4 bases and J by 1 base; unmatched bases: 4. This CDR3 region has 15 residues. This chain's CDR3 is CAISAGTGDSYEQYF. In DNA form, the CDR3 reads TGTGCCATCAGTGCGGGGACAGGGGATTCCTACGAGCAGTACTTC.

This clone was detected once. The gene calls are TRBV7-3 and TRBJ2-1; TRBD1 matches 7 bases. The CDR3 loop spans 15 amino acids. CDR1 and CDR2 (germline): SGHTA, FQGTGA. Unmatched junction bases numbered 9, after V lost 2 bases and J lost 8 bases. CDR3 loop: CASSLYRGPRDEQFF. The CDR3 DNA sequence: TGTGCCAGCAGCTTATACAGGGGCCCTAGGGATGAGCAGTTCTTC. Full variable domain (missing parts from reference TRBV7-3 and TRBJ2-1): GAGVSQTPSNKVTEKGKYVELRCDPISGHTALYWYRQSLGQGPEFLIYFQGTGAADDSGLPNDRFFAVRPEGSVSTLKIQRTERGDSAVYLCASSLYRGPRDEQFFGPGTRLTVL.

The genes are TRBV5-8 and TRBJ2-7; TRBD2 agrees at 13 bases. The CDR3 sequence is 18 residues long. Trimming cost V 6 bases and J 1 base; bases outside gene matches: 13. The germline V gene has CDR1 SGHTS and CDR2 YDEGEE. CDR3 protein: CASTLVPGLAGRSYEQYF. For the CDR3, the DNA is TGTGCCAGCACCCTAGTCCCGGGACTAGCGGGACGGTCCTACGAGCAGTACTTC.

J is TRBJ2-3 and V is TRBV13; D ambiguous. Trimming cost V 4 bases and J 2 bases, with 10 bases left between them. Germline CDR1 PRHDT, CDR2 FYEKMQ (reference sequence). This CDR3 is 14 amino acids long. CDR3 DNA: TGTGCCAGCAGCTCCGCATCCGCCACAGATACGCAGTATTTT. This translates into CASSSASATDTQYF.

The V call is TRBV5-1, the J call TRBJ2-3; the match to TRBD1 covers 10 bases. Germline loops: CDR1 SGHRS, CDR2 YFSETQ. This CDR3 has 14 amino acids. V was clipped by 4 bases and J by 5 bases; unmatched bases: 4. DNA for the CDR3: TGCGCCAGCAGCCAGGGACAGGGGCAAGATACGCAGTATTTT. It yields the protein CASSQGQGQDTQYF.

The count of this clone is one. DNA for the CDR3: TGTGCCAGCAGAACAGACAGGGGGAACACCGGGGAGCTGTTTTTT. Protein: CASRTDRGNTGELFF. The chain combines TRBV6-5 with TRBJ2-2, with 8 bases lining up with TRBD1. The CDR3 sequence is 15 residues long. The junction had 4 bases not matched to a gene; V was cut back by 6 bases and J by 1 base. The germline V gene encodes CDR1 MNHEY and CDR2 SVGAGI.

The chain couples TRBV5-6 to TRBJ1-5, with 8 positions matching TRBD1. Germline-derived CDR1 and CDR2 are SGHDT and YYEEEE. CDR3 size: 15 residues. The J segment lost 7 bases and the V segment lost 4 bases, leaving 10 bases of the junction unmatched. This CDR3 is CASSLWRDRGQPQHF. In DNA, the CDR3 is TGTGCCAGCAGCCTGTGGCGAGACAGGGGCCAGCCCCAGCATTTT.

The V gene is TRBV7-2, the J gene TRBJ1-2; 9 bases match TRBD1. V shed 5 bases and J 8 bases; nucleotides not matched to a gene: 6. The germline gives CDR1 SGHTA, CDR2 FQGNSA. The CDR3 contains 13 residues. The CDR3 sequence: CASSTRDRAGYTF. CDR3 DNA: TGTGCCAGCAGCACCAGGGACAGGGCAGGCTACACCTTC.

The CDR3 protein is CASKTGNYEQYF. The CDR3, as DNA: TGTGCCAGCAAGACAGGGAACTACGAGCAGTACTTC. The chain has TRBV2 and TRBJ2-7, with TRBD1 identical over 7 bases. V was clipped by 7 bases and J by 3 bases; unmatched bases: 3. CDR3 length equals 12 residues. In germline, CDR1 is SNHLY, CDR2 FYNNEI.

The CDR3 here is CASSLTLGGEQYF. The DNA of the CDR3 is TGTGCCAGCAGTTTAACCCTCGGGGGAGAGCAGTACTTC. The chain recombines TRBV28 with TRBJ2-7; tentatively, D is TRBD2 (6 bases). Germline V gene lookup returns CDR1 MDHEN and CDR2 SYDVKM. V was trimmed by 2 bases and J by 7 bases, leaving 12 bases between them. CDR3 length: 13 residues. Drawing the rest from reference TRBV28 and TRBJ2-7, the complete variable domain is DVKVTQSSRYLVKRTGEKVFLECVQDMDHENMFWYRQDPGLGLRLIYFSYDVKMKEKGDIPEGYSVSREKKERFSLILESASTNQTSMYLCASSLTLGGEQYFGPGTRLTVT.

This clone was detected only once. The chain carries TRBV5-1 and TRBJ2-3; D remains ambiguous. The V end lost 1 base, the J end lost 6 bases, and 9 bases lay between the germline ends. The CDR3 loop spans 13 amino acids. CDR1 SGHRS and CDR2 YFSETQ come from the germline V gene. CDR3 amino acids: CASSLPAADTQYF. CDR3 nucleotide sequence: TGCGCCAGCAGCTTGCCGGCAGCCGATACGCAGTATTTT.

The rearrangement joins TRBV11-2 to TRBJ2-6; D is unresolved. CDR3 length: 15 residues. V gave up 5 bases and J gave up 0 bases, with 8 bases separating them. Germline V lookup: CDR1 SGHAT, CDR2 FQNNGV. CDR3 loop: CASSEQISGANVLTF. The CDR3 region has the DNA TGTGCCAGCAGCGAACAAATCTCTGGGGCCAACGTCCTGACTTTC.

Worth noting for this clone: Other DNA sequences in this specimen translate into the identical CDR3. The V gene is TRBV20-1, the J gene TRBJ2-1, with D unresolved. The V gene lost 2 bases and the J gene lost 4 bases, with 3 bases spanning the gap. Per the germline V gene, CDR1 is DFQATT and CDR2 is SNEGSKA (reference sequence). This CDR3 has 11 amino acids. The CDR3 spells CSARPYNEQFF. The CDR3 DNA follows: TGCAGTGCTAGACCATACAATGAGCAGTTCTTC.

The V and J genes are TRBV27 and TRBJ2-7; D gene unclear. The V gene lost 4 bases and the J gene lost 0 bases, with 10 bases spanning the gap. This CDR3 spans 14 amino acids. The V gene's germline CDR1 is MNHEY and CDR2 SMNVEV (reference sequence). The CDR3 sequence: CASSSGRFSYEQYF. The CDR3 DNA follows: TGTGCCAGCAGTTCAGGACGGTTCTCCTACGAGCAGTACTTC.

V is TRBV7-9 and J is TRBJ2-5; TRBD2 aligns across 12 bases. The length of the CDR3 is 18 residues. From germline, CDR1 is SEHNR and CDR2 FQNEAQ (reference sequence). The V and J ends lost 1 base and 4 bases, in that order; junction bases with no gene match: 10. The CDR3 nucleotides read TGTGCCAGCAGCTTAGGACTAGCGGGAGATGAGATGGGAGAGACCCAGTACTTC. Its protein is CASSLGLAGDEMGETQYF.